The text below deals with one T cell receptor (beta chain). This CDR3 spans 14 amino acids. V lost 5 bases and J lost 10, with 18 bases in between. The data stem from a study of T cells after yellow fever vaccination. TCRdb re-derived calls from the 5' RACE reads in MiXCR, one entry per CDR3 protein. The sample holds 110,000 to 150,000 distinct CDR3 sequences, just over 6.5% seen once. The origin of this receptor is a man in his thirties or forties who received the YFV17D yellow fever vaccine. Material: CD4+ T cells sorted from PBMCs, obtained 10 days after the yellow fever booster vaccination. The chain couples TRBV12-3 or TRBV12-4 to TRBJ1-3; D not certain. The CDR3 coding sequence is TGTGCCAGCAGTCCTAGGACCGATCCGAGGACCATATATTTT. This encodes CASSPRTDPRTIYF.